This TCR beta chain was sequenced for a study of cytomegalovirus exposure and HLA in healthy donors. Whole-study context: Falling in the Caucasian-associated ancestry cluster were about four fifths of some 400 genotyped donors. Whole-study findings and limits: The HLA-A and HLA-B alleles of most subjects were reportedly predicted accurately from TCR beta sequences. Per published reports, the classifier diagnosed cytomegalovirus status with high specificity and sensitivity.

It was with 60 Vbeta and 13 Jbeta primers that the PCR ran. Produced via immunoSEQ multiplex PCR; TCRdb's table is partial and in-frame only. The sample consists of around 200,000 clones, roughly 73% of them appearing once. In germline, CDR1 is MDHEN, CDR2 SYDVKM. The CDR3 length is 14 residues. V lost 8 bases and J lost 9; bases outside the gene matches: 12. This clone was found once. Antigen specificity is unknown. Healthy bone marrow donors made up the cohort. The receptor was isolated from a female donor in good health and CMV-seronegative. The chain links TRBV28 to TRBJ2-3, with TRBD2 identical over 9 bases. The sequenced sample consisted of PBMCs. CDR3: CASGGGLAFKTQYF. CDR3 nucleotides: TGTGCCAGCGGGGGGGGACTAGCTTTTAAAACGCAGTATTTT.